These 17 T cell receptor beta chains originate from one sample sequenced in a study of blood T cell repertoires in COVID-19. TCRdb's table, derived via immunoSEQ multiplex PCR, lists solely in-frame clones and lacks some. The sample lists almost 400,000 clones; over 85% were seen once. The sequencing input was PBMCs or T cells enriched from blood (not recorded which). These receptors originate from a woman in her 30s who had recovered from COVID-19.

This sequence joins TRBV4-3 and TRBJ1-2; D might be TRBD1 (6 bases). Per germline, CDR1 LGHNA and CDR2 YSLEER. V dropped 0 bases and J dropped 6 bases, with 20 bases sitting between them. The CDR3 has 17 amino acids. CDR3 nucleotides: TGCGCCAGCAGCCAAGATCAAACCCTTAAGGACAGAGATGGCTACACCTTC. It yields the protein CASSQDQTLKDRDGYTF.

This clone was counted between two and nine times. The same CDR3 is also encoded by other DNA sequences in this sample. The chain combines TRBV5-1 with TRBJ1-6, with D perhaps matching TRBD1 (5 bases). Trimming left V 0 bases short and J 7 bases short, with 8 bases between. CDR3 size: 14 residues. Germline V gene lookup returns CDR1 SGHRS and CDR2 YFSETQ. The CDR3 region is CASSLGQGNSPLHF. The CDR3 nucleotides read TGCGCCAGCAGCTTGGGGCAGGGCAATTCACCCCTCCACTTT.

CDR3 residues: CASLRVLNYGYTF. The CDR3 bases are TGTGCCAGCTTGAGGGTATTAAACTATGGCTACACCTTC. V and J are TRBV7-2 and TRBJ1-2; no reliable D call. CDR1 is SGHTA and CDR2 is FQGNSA in the germline V gene. The CDR3 covers 13 residues. Trimming took 8 bases from V and 2 from J, leaving 12 bases between them. Full variable domain (rest looked up from reference TRBV7-2 and TRBJ1-2): GAGVSQSPSNKVTEKGKDVELRCDPISGHTALYWYRQSLGQGLEFLIYFQGNSAPDKSGLPSDRFSAERTGGSVSTLTIQRTQQEDSAVYLCASLRVLNYGYTFGSGTRLTVV.

The V call is TRBV5-1, the J call TRBJ1-1; D not resolved. The CDR3 extends over 15 amino acids. CDR1 SGHRS and CDR2 YFSETQ come from the germline V gene. Trimming took 1 base from V and 3 from J, leaving 13 bases between them. The CDR3 sequence is CASSLTEDGDTEAFF. The CDR3 bases are TGCGCCAGCAGCTTGACCGAAGACGGGGACACTGAAGCTTTCTTT.

The genes are TRBV27 and TRBJ1-2, with 12 nucleotides matching TRBD1. The CDR3 runs to 16 residues. With V trimmed by 0 bases and J by 6 bases, 5 bases remained unmatched. The germline CDR1 and CDR2 sequences are MNHEY and SMNVEV (reference sequence). The CDR3 nucleotides read TGTGCCAGCAGTTTATCGGGCCGGGACAGGGGGCATGGCTACACCTTC. This sequence encodes CASSLSGRDRGHGYTF.

This clone has a handful of counts. V and J are TRBV27 and TRBJ1-1; D is perhaps TRBD1 (6 bases). V was cut by 6 bases and J by 1 base, with 12 bases left in between. Germline V gene lookup returns CDR1 MNHEY and CDR2 SMNVEV (reference sequence). The CDR3 length is 14 residues. The CDR3 protein is CASRLDSENTEAFF. DNA of the CDR3: TGTGCCAGCAGGCTGGACAGCGAGAACACTGAAGCTTTCTTT.

This chain uses TRBV2 with TRBJ2-5, with D perhaps matching TRBD1 (6 bases). The CDR3 loop spans 13 amino acids. Trimming removed 1 base from V and 4 bases from J, with 7 bases in between. Germline V gives CDR1 SNHLY, CDR2 FYNNEI. Here the CDR3 reads CASSEEGGETQYF. CDR3 DNA sequence: TGTGCCAGCAGTGAAGAAGGGGGAGAGACCCAGTACTTC. The full variable domain, in which reference TRBV2 and TRBJ2-5 provide the parts outside the CDR3, is EPEVTQTPSHQVTQMGQEVILRCVPISNHLYFYWYRQILGQKVEFLVSFYNNEISEKSEIFDDQFSVERPDGSNFTLKIRSTKLEDSAMYFCASSEEGGETQYFGPGTRLLVL.

With regard to this clone: Compared with germline, one end of the junction differs, possibly owing to a read error. The gene calls are TRBV6-5 and TRBJ2-1; D unresolved. The CDR3 totals 11 residues. Germline-derived CDR1 and CDR2 are MNHEY and SVGAGI. The CDR3 DNA follows: TGTGCCAGCAGTTACTACTATGAGCAGTTCTTC. This gives the protein CASSYYYEQFF.

The V call is TRBV19, the J call TRBJ2-1; TRBD2 aligns across 7 bases. The germline V gene encodes CDR1 LNHDA and CDR2 SQIVND (reference sequence). V lost 3 bases, J lost 8 bases, and 10 bases stayed unmatched. This CDR3 spans 15 amino acids. CDR3 in amino acids: CASSINSGFRDEQFF. The CDR3 DNA is TGTGCCAGTAGTATCAATAGCGGGTTTCGGGATGAGCAGTTCTTC.

This sequence joins TRBV5-1 and TRBJ2-7; a weak D match, TRBD2 (6 bases). CDR3 length: 16 amino acids. Germline CDR1 is SGHRS and CDR2 is YFSETQ. V was cut by 4 bases and J by 4 bases, with 21 bases left in between. The DNA of the CDR3 is TGCGCCAGCAGCCCGACTTTGACGGGGGATCGTTACGAGCAGTACTTC. It is translated as CASSPTLTGDRYEQYF.

This clone was observed once. The chain carries TRBV10-3 and TRBJ1-2; unclear D gene. CDR1 and CDR2 from the germline V gene are ENHRY and SYGVKD. Trimming took off 2 bases at V and 3 bases at J, with 7 bases between the two ends. This CDR3 is built from 13 residues. The CDR3 DNA reads as TGTGCCATCAGTGAGCGGGGATACTATGGCTACACCTTC. This codes for CAISERGYYGYTF.

J is TRBJ2-7 and V is TRBV10-3; possible D gene TRBD2, 5 bases. Per the germline V gene, CDR1 is ENHRY and CDR2 is SYGVKD. The length of the CDR3 is 14 residues. Trimming left V 2 bases short and J 6 bases short, with 14 bases between. CDR3 sequence (DNA): TGTGCCATCAGTGAGCGCGGGCCCAACTCCGAGCAGTACTTC. It specifies CAISERGPNSEQYF.

V and J are TRBV19 and TRBJ2-2; tentative D call: TRBD1 (7 bases). The CDR3 runs 16 residues. Germline-derived CDR1 and CDR2 are LNHDA and SQIVND (reference sequence). V lost 1 base and J 6 bases, leaving 15 bases between the germline ends. The CDR3 sequence is CASSIGTRGESGELFF. For the CDR3, the DNA is TGTGCCAGTAGTATAGGTACCAGGGGGGAATCCGGGGAGCTGTTTTTT.

The chain's CDR3 is CASTGGRLNEQFF. The CDR3 bases are TGTGCCAGCACAGGCGGGAGGTTGAATGAGCAGTTCTTC. V gene TRBV12-3 or TRBV12-4 combines with J gene TRBJ2-1, with 8 bases fitting TRBD2. CDR3 length: 13 amino acids. Unmatched junction bases numbered 6, after V lost 7 bases and J lost 7 bases.

The rearrangement joins TRBV27 to TRBJ1-6, with TRBD1 identical over 7 bases. Trimming removed 6 bases from V and 10 bases from J; junction bases left unmatched: 12. Looked up from germline, CDR1 is MNHEY and CDR2 is SMNVEV (reference sequence). CDR3 length equals 15 residues. The CDR3 loop reads CASRMDRPLISPLHF. In DNA, the CDR3 is TGTGCCAGCAGGATGGACAGGCCTCTCATCTCACCCCTCCACTTT.

V is TRBV30 and J is TRBJ2-7, with D unresolved. Trimming pared 7 bases from V and 2 bases from J, leaving 9 bases between. The length of the CDR3 is 11 residues. Germline V gene data show CDR1 as GTSNPN and CDR2 as SVGIG (reference sequence). The CDR3, as DNA: TGTGCCTCAGCAGCGACCTACGAGCAGTACTTC. Translated, it gives CASAATYEQYF. Full variable domain (missing parts from reference TRBV30 and TRBJ2-7): SQTIHQWPATLVQPVGSPLSLECTVEGTSNPNLYWYRQAAGRGLQLLFYSVGIGQISSEVPQNLSASRPQDRQFILSSKKLLLSDSGFYLCASAATYEQYFGPGTRLTVT.

The chain links TRBV19 to TRBJ1-2; 9 bases agree with TRBD1. The junction had 3 bases not matched to a gene; V was cut back by 7 bases and J by 6 bases. The length of the CDR3 is 12 residues. Germline CDR1 and CDR2: LNHDA and SQIVND (reference sequence). The CDR3 sequence: CASTGQGNGYTF. DNA for the CDR3: TGTGCCAGTACGGGACAGGGCAATGGCTACACCTTC.